Shown below are 12 T cell receptor beta chains from a single sample sequenced in a study of T-cell reconstitution after alpha-beta-depleted transplantation in children. Preparation of the TCRbeta library involved a method that used unique molecular identifiers. TCRdb re-analysed the PCR reads in MiXCR, keeping a single row per CDR3 protein. The sample holds 100,000 to 120,000 distinct CDR3 sequences, 10% seen once. This material consisted of PBMCs from the stem cell graft donor, taken from the stem cell graft. These TCRs come from a human donor who donated a stem cell graft to a child with acute lymphoblastic leukemia.

This clonotype was observed a few times. The V and J genes are TRBV5-1 and TRBJ1-6, with D perhaps TRBD1 (5 bases). This CDR3 has 15 amino acids. Per the germline V gene, CDR1 is SGHRS and CDR2 is YFSETQ. V was pared by 0 bases and J by 8 bases, with 12 bases between. CDR3 protein: CASSLDGAGDSPLHF. CDR3 coding DNA: TGCGCCAGCAGCTTGGACGGGGCAGGCGATTCACCCCTCCACTTT.

This clonotype was seen a handful of times. The chain combines TRBV7-2 with TRBJ1-4; 7 bases map to TRBD1. The CDR3 totals 15 residues. V shed 5 bases, J shed 0 bases, and the junction held 3 bases outside the gene matches. In germline, CDR1 is SGHTA, CDR2 FQGNSA. This CDR3 is CASSRDRATNEKLFF. The CDR3, as DNA: TGTGCCAGCAGCCGGGACAGAGCAACTAATGAAAAACTGTTTTTT.

This clonotype has at least ten counts. V and J are TRBV14 and TRBJ2-4; TRBD2 aligns across 7 bases. The V and J ends lost 1 base and 0 bases, in that order; junction bases with no gene match: 9. The CDR3 has 18 residues. Germline V gives CDR1 SGHDN, CDR2 FVKESK. The CDR3 sequence is CASSQAPGGVLAKNIQYF. CDR3 sequence (DNA): TGTGCCAGCAGCCAAGCACCGGGGGGAGTACTAGCCAAAAACATTCAGTACTTC.

This clonotype has at least ten counts. The chain combines TRBV29-1 with TRBJ2-4; D might be TRBD2 (5 bases). Germline V lookup: CDR1 SQVTM, CDR2 ANQGSEA. The CDR3 covers 13 residues. V shed 8 bases and J shed 9 bases, with 20 bases lying between them. CDR3 nucleotide sequence: TGCAGCTTCTTAGGTGAGGGAGTGGGCATTCAGTACTTC. This gives the protein CSFLGEGVGIQYF.

The rearrangement joins TRBV20-1 to TRBJ2-3; D remains unclear. This CDR3 has 12 amino acids. Germline values: CDR1 DFQATT, CDR2 SNEGSKA (reference sequence). The V gene lost 7 bases and the J gene lost 6 bases, with 14 bases spanning the gap. The CDR3 coding sequence is TGCAGTGAACGAGGCCCCGGGGATACGCAGTATTTT. This sequence encodes CSERGPGDTQYF.

The chain employs TRBV6-4 and TRBJ2-3; D gene ambiguous. CDR1 and CDR2 (germline): MRHNA, SNTAGT. Between the trimmed V and J ends, which lost 2 bases and 6 bases, there was a span of 9 bases. This CDR3 contains 13 residues. The CDR3 nucleotides read TGTGCCAGCAGTGACAGGCCGGCGGATACGCAGTATTTT. This sequence encodes CASSDRPADTQYF.

This clonotype was picked up many times. This chain connects TRBV7-9 to TRBJ2-5; D remains ambiguous. The germline gives CDR1 SEHNR, CDR2 FQNEAQ (reference sequence). V shed 1 base and J shed 4 bases, with 4 bases lying between them. This CDR3 region has 12 residues. CDR3 protein: CASSLELETQYF. The CDR3 DNA follows: TGTGCCAGCAGCTTAGAGCTAGAGACCCAGTACTTC.

The rearrangement joins TRBV12-3 or TRBV12-4 to TRBJ2-6; D remains unclear. The CDR3 is 18 amino acids. The V and J ends lost 3 bases and 1 base respectively, with 16 bases between them. CDR3 region: CASSFYQRRQSGANVLTF. The CDR3 DNA reads TGTGCCAGCAGTTTTTACCAAAGGCGGCAATCTGGGGCCAACGTCCTGACTTTC.

This clonotype was detected many times. The chain links TRBV10-3 to TRBJ1-2; maybe TRBD1 (5 bases). The V end was cut by 4 bases, the J end by 4 bases, with 13 bases between. The CDR3 is 14 residues long. Germline loops: CDR1 ENHRY, CDR2 SYGVKD. For the CDR3, the DNA is TGTGCCATCAGTGCTGAAGGAGGGGTCTATGGCTACACCTTC. It specifies CAISAEGGVYGYTF.

This clonotype was picked up many times. The genes are TRBV28 and TRBJ2-1; TRBD2 agrees at 10 bases. The germline gives CDR1 MDHEN, CDR2 SYDVKM. The CDR3 has 20 residues. V shed 5 bases, J shed 4 bases, and the junction held 20 bases outside the gene matches. The CDR3 sequence: CASSTILAGGTPRKYNEQFF. As DNA, the CDR3 is TGTGCCAGCAGTACTATTTTAGCGGGAGGAACACCGAGAAAGTACAATGAGCAGTTCTTC.

This clonotype has a count of ten or more. This chain links TRBV20-1 with TRBJ1-5; D gene uncertain. In germline, CDR1 is DFQATT, CDR2 SNEGSKA (reference sequence). The CDR3 runs to 11 residues. V lost 5 bases, J lost 5 bases, and 7 bases lay in between. The CDR3 sequence is CSASPDQPQHF. The CDR3 bases are TGCAGTGCTTCACCGGATCAGCCCCAGCATTTT.

This clonotype was found many times. This sequence joins TRBV6-5 and TRBJ1-1; TRBD1 might be the D (5 bases). CDR1 is MNHEY, CDR2 SVGAGI, per germline. This CDR3 spans 12 amino acids. V lost 6 bases, J lost 6 bases, and 11 bases lay in between. The CDR3 nucleotides are TGTGCCAGCAGGGGGGGTGAACCTGAAGCTTTCTTT. Translation gives CASRGGEPEAFF.